This TCR beta chain stems from a study of beta chain features in type 1 diabetes. Of the isolated RNA, all was reverse transcribed, and so the sequenced material was expressed TCRB transcripts. The repertoire was sequenced with immunoSEQ multiplex PCR; TCRdb's copy has only in-frame clones and lacks some. The sample contains some 500,000 clones, approximately 10% of which appear only once. The CDR3 contains 16 residues. The V and J ends lost 4 bases and 3 bases, in that order; junction bases with no gene match: 2. Germline V gene lookup returns CDR1 SGHVS and CDR2 FNYEAQ. Only a few counts were recorded for this clone. Its antigen is not known. Study-wide points: VDJ junctions from type 1 diabetes patients carried fewer insertions and larger deletions.

Every donor had blood drawn once into heparin, roughly 120 mL on average. CD45RO/CCR7/CD25/CD127/CD95/CD27 sorting isolated CD4+ naive, central memory, regulatory and stem cell-like memory cells. Sequencing was done on a sample of naive CD4+ T cells from blood. V and J are TRBV7-6 and TRBJ2-1; 14 bases align to TRBD2. The receptor comes from a woman between 18 and 30 years old in good health. DNA of the CDR3: TGTGCCAGCAGCTCAGGACTAGCGGGGGGCTACAATGAGCAGTTCTTC. Translated: CASSSGLAGGYNEQFF.